Presented here are 27 T cell receptor beta chains from one specimen sequenced in a study of blood T cell repertoires in COVID-19. Produced via immunoSEQ multiplex PCR; TCRdb's table is partial and in-frame only. The sample includes 150,000 to 200,000 clones, about 80% seen only once; the top ten take 2.6%. The sequenced sample consisted of peripheral blood. These receptors were taken from a human donor with acute or convalescent COVID-19. The donor label of this sample is uncertain.

The chain links TRBV6-1 to TRBJ2-1; TRBD1 matches at 9 bases. The CDR3 runs 15 residues. Germline V gene lookup returns CDR1 MNHNS and CDR2 SASEGT. J lost 2 bases, V lost 6 bases, and 5 bases had no gene match. In DNA form, the CDR3 reads TGTGCCAGCAGCTCGACAGGGGGGCCCTACAATGAGCAGTTCTTC. Its protein is CASSSTGGPYNEQFF.

The chain is built from TRBV5-4 and TRBJ2-7, with D hard to call. This CDR3 comprises 14 residues. Trimming pared 4 bases from V and 0 bases from J, leaving 11 bases between. Germline loops: CDR1 SGHNT, CDR2 YYREEE (reference sequence). Written as DNA, the CDR3 is TGTGCCAGCAGCCCCGACACGAGCTCCTACGAGCAGTACTTC. It yields the protein CASSPDTSSYEQYF.

This sequence joins TRBV30 and TRBJ1-1, with D perhaps TRBD1 (6 bases). The germline V gene has CDR1 GTSNPN and CDR2 SVGIG (reference sequence). The CDR3 extends over 12 amino acids. Trimming shortened V by 8 bases and J by 1 base, and 11 bases separated the two germline ends. CDR3 nucleotides: TGTGCCGGCTACAGGGAGAACACTGAAGCTTTCTTT. It translates to CAGYRENTEAFF.

V gene TRBV7-9 combines with J gene TRBJ2-1; maybe TRBD2 (6 bases). Per the germline V gene, CDR1 is SEHNR and CDR2 is FQNEAQ (reference sequence). The CDR3 has 14 residues. Trimming cost V 5 bases and J 4 bases, with 12 bases left between them. The CDR3 here is CASSDSREYNEQFF. CDR3 bases: TGTGCCAGCAGCGATTCCCGGGAGTACAATGAGCAGTTCTTC.

The V call is TRBV15, the J call TRBJ2-5; D is unclear. Germline-derived CDR1 and CDR2 are LNHNV and YYDKDF (reference sequence). V was pared by 2 bases and J by 4 bases, with 8 bases between. The CDR3 has 13 residues. The CDR3 coding sequence is TGTGCCACCAGCAGATCGGTCGGAGAGACCCAGTACTTC. Amino acids: CATSRSVGETQYF.

V and J are TRBV7-8 and TRBJ2-7; tentative D call: TRBD2 (6 bases). The V end was cut by 2 bases, the J end by 2 bases, with 16 bases between. The CDR3 is 16 residues long. From germline, CDR1 is SGHVS and CDR2 FQNEAQ. The CDR3 reads CASSLNLWREAYEQYF. For the CDR3, the DNA is TGTGCCAGCAGCTTAAATTTGTGGCGGGAAGCCTACGAGCAGTACTTC.

The chain has TRBV9 and TRBJ2-6; 12 bases map to TRBD1. From germline, CDR1 is SGDLS and CDR2 YYNGEE. The CDR3 is 19 residues long. Trimming at V came to 2 bases and at J to 2 bases, leaving 8 bases not matched to a gene. This chain's CDR3 is CASSVQRGTGGAGANVLTF. DNA of the CDR3: TGTGCCAGCAGCGTCCAACGGGGGACAGGGGGCGCTGGGGCCAACGTCCTGACTTTC.

This chain connects TRBV29-1 to TRBJ2-7, with D perhaps TRBD2 (5 bases). The CDR3 contains 15 residues. With 4 bases removed from V and 5 bases from J, the gap between germline ends came to 21 bases. Germline CDR1 and CDR2: SQVTM and ANQGSEA. CDR3 sequence: CSVVGKPGIVHEQYF. Here the CDR3 DNA reads TGCAGCGTTGTAGGGAAACCGGGGATCGTCCACGAGCAGTACTTC.

The chain couples TRBV11-2 to TRBJ2-3; D perhaps matches TRBD1 (6 bases). V was trimmed by 5 bases and J by 0 bases, leaving 18 bases between them. This CDR3 has 17 residues. Germline values: CDR1 SGHAT, CDR2 FQNNGV. The DNA for the CDR3 is TGTGCCAGCAGCCCAGATCGCCAGGGGTCTAGCACAGATACGCAGTATTTT. Translated, it gives CASSPDRQGSSTDTQYF.

The rearrangement joins TRBV5-1 to TRBJ1-4; no reliable D call. Per the germline V gene, CDR1 is SGHRS and CDR2 is YFSETQ. The CDR3 has 15 residues. V shed 2 bases and J shed 0 bases, with 8 bases lying between them. CDR3 sequence reads: CASSFGTSTNEKLFF. As DNA, the CDR3 is TGCGCCAGCAGCTTTGGTACATCAACTAATGAAAAACTGTTTTTT.

The rearrangement joins TRBV5-6 to TRBJ1-1; 12 bases are shared with TRBD1. Unmatched junction bases numbered 10, after V lost 2 bases and J lost 11 bases. The CDR3 sequence is 15 residues long. CDR1 is SGHDT, CDR2 YYEEEE, per germline. This chain's CDR3 is CASSFTGTGGASAFF. The CDR3 bases are TGTGCCAGCAGCTTTACTGGGACAGGGGGCGCGTCGGCTTTCTTT.

This chain links TRBV19 with TRBJ2-3; D might be TRBD2 (6 bases). CDR1 and CDR2 from the germline V gene are LNHDA and SQIVND (reference sequence). The CDR3 is 17 amino acids. Between the trimmed V and J ends, which lost 3 bases and 0 bases, there was a span of 16 bases. DNA for the CDR3: TGTGCCAGTAGTATGGGGCCCGGCGGGGCCAGCACAGATACGCAGTATTTT. Translating it yields CASSMGPGGASTDTQYF. Looking up the rest from reference TRBV19 and TRBJ2-3 gives the full variable domain: DGGITQSPKYLFRKEGQNVTLSCEQNLNHDAMYWYRQDPGQGLRLIYYSQIVNDFQKGDIAEGYSVSREKKESFPLTVTSAQKNPTAFYLCASSMGPGGASTDTQYFGPGTRLTVL.

Notes on this clone: At one end, the junction sequence differs from germline, possibly due to a read error. This chain links TRBV5-4 with TRBJ2-3; 11 bases match TRBD2. The CDR3 runs to 16 residues. In germline, CDR1 is SGHNT, CDR2 YYREEE (reference sequence). CDR3 in DNA: TGTGCCAGCAGATTGGGACTAGCGGAGATCACAGATACGCAGTATTTT. Translation: CASRLGLAEITDTQYF.

The chain uses TRBV29-1 and TRBJ1-1; D might be TRBD1 (5 bases). The CDR3 runs 13 residues. CDR1 and CDR2 from the germline V gene are SQVTM and ANQGSEA. Trimming pared 6 bases from V and 4 bases from J, leaving 15 bases between. The CDR3 here is CSVKTGGITEAFF. Here the CDR3 DNA reads TGCAGCGTAAAAACAGGAGGGATCACTGAAGCTTTCTTT.

V and J are TRBV6-1 and TRBJ1-5; D call uncertain. Trimming pared 3 bases from V and 0 bases from J, leaving 6 bases between. The CDR3 spans 14 residues. From germline, CDR1 is MNHNS and CDR2 SASEGT. CDR3 loop: CASSEAYSNQPQHF. CDR3 sequence (DNA): TGTGCCAGCAGTGAGGCTTATAGCAATCAGCCCCAGCATTTT.

J is TRBJ1-2 and V is TRBV19; D unresolved. The CDR3 covers 13 residues. V lost 1 base and J 8 bases, leaving 11 bases between the germline ends. The germline V gene encodes CDR1 LNHDA and CDR2 SQIVND (reference sequence). In nucleotides, the CDR3 is TGTGCCAGTAGTATAGCCTTCGAGAGCGGCTACACCTTC. This gives the protein CASSIAFESGYTF.

CDR3 bases: TGTGCCATCAGTCCCGGGACAGGGGTGTATTCACCCCTCCACTTT. It codes for CAISPGTGVYSPLHF. The chain recombines TRBV10-3 with TRBJ1-6; 10 nucleotides match TRBD1. V lost 5 bases to trimming and J lost 8 bases; unmatched junction nucleotides: 6. Germline V lookup: CDR1 ENHRY, CDR2 SYGVKD. The CDR3 has 15 residues.

The CDR3 nucleotides are TGTGCCAGCAGCCAATTAGCGGGCCGCTCCTACAATGAGCAGTTCTTC. Encoded protein: CASSQLAGRSYNEQFF. The chain joins TRBV3-1 (or the pseudogene TRBV3-2) to TRBJ2-1; 7 nucleotides align to TRBD2. Trimming cost V 2 bases and J 0 bases; bases outside gene matches: 4. The CDR3 runs to 16 residues. Germline values: CDR1 LGHDT, CDR2 YNNKEL (reference sequence).

The chain has TRBV15 and TRBJ2-7; D possibly corresponds to TRBD2 (6 bases). In germline, CDR1 is LNHNV, CDR2 YYDKDF (reference sequence). This CDR3 is 13 amino acids long. V was clipped by 8 bases and J by 0 bases, with 11 bases between them. The CDR3 is CATRDGSSYEQYF. In nucleotides, the CDR3 is TGTGCCACCCGGGACGGGAGCTCCTACGAGCAGTACTTC.

This clone was counted only a few times. The rearrangement links TRBV20-1 to TRBJ2-1; 7 positions agree with TRBD2. Germline V gene sequence: CDR1 DFQATT, CDR2 SNEGSKA (reference sequence). Germline trimming cut 6 bases from V and 13 bases from J; bases unmatched to any gene: 9. The CDR3 has 11 amino acids. The CDR3 region has the DNA TGCAGTGCAGACTCTAGCGGACCCCAGTTCTTC. Protein: CSADSSGPQFF.

The chain joins TRBV7-2 to TRBJ2-7; D is undetermined. This CDR3 spans 12 amino acids. Trimming removed 5 bases from V and 1 base from J, with 6 bases in between. In germline, CDR1 is SGHTA, CDR2 FQGNSA. The CDR3 here is CASSPPSYEQYF. The DNA of the CDR3 is TGTGCCAGCAGCCCTCCTTCCTACGAGCAGTACTTC.

This chain uses TRBV7-2 with TRBJ1-4; TRBD1 matches at 8 bases. Losses at the gene ends were 2 bases for V and 8 bases for J; bases not matched to a gene: 7. The germline V gene encodes CDR1 SGHTA and CDR2 FQGNSA. This CDR3 has 15 amino acids. CDR3 amino acids: CASSLPQGGEEKLFF. The CDR3 DNA reads as TGTGCCAGCAGCTTACCACAGGGGGGAGAAGAAAAACTGTTTTTT.

The chain combines TRBV9 with TRBJ2-7; D is possibly TRBD2 (5 bases). The CDR3 covers 11 residues. Germline CDR1 and CDR2: SGDLS and YYNGEE. V was trimmed by 8 bases and J by 4 bases, leaving 10 bases between them. The chain's CDR3 is CASGSGYEQYF. The CDR3, as DNA: TGTGCCAGTGGCTCGGGGTACGAGCAGTACTTC. Full variable domain (rest looked up from reference TRBV9 and TRBJ2-7): DSGVTQTPKHLITATGQRVTLRCSPRSGDLSVYWYQQSLDQGLQFLIQYYNGEERAKGNILERFSAQQFPDLHSELNLSSLELGDSALYFCASGSGYEQYFGPGTRLTVT.

This chain links TRBV7-9 with TRBJ2-1; D is ambiguous. V lost 1 base, J lost 15 bases, and 13 bases lay in between. CDR1 and CDR2 from the germline V gene are SEHNR and FQNEAQ (reference sequence). The CDR3 extends over 12 amino acids. The CDR3, as DNA: TGTGCCAGCAGCTTAGAAAACCGAGGTGGGTTCTTC. Residues: CASSLENRGGFF.

The J gene is TRBJ2-7, the V gene TRBV15; 10 bases match TRBD1. Germline CDR1 and CDR2: LNHNV and YYDKDF (reference sequence). The CDR3 has 18 amino acids. V trimming: 0 bases; J trimming: 6 bases; junction bases outside the gene matches: 14. CDR3 protein: CATSRDGVAGTGVSEQYF. CDR3 coding DNA: TGTGCCACCAGCAGAGATGGAGTGGCCGGGACAGGGGTCTCCGAGCAGTACTTC. The complete variable domain, with remaining parts taken from reference TRBV15 and TRBJ2-7, reads DAMVIQNPRYQVTQFGKPVTLSCSQTLNHNVMYWYQQKSSQAPKLLFHYYDKDFNNEADTPDNFQSRRPNTSFCFLDIRSPGLGDTAMYLCATSRDGVAGTGVSEQYFGPGTRLTVT.

V usage is TRBV18 and J usage is TRBJ2-5; possible D gene TRBD1, 5 bases. Germline loops: CDR1 KGHSH, CDR2 LQKENI. V was shortened by 5 bases and J by 1 base, with 14 bases between the two germline ends. The CDR3 consists of 15 residues. The CDR3 sequence: CASSATAQSQETQYF. CDR3 nucleotides: TGTGCCAGCTCAGCGACAGCTCAAAGCCAAGAGACCCAGTACTTC.

The chain combines TRBV1 with TRBJ2-7; the table's D call, TRBD2, has no DNA check behind it. TRBV1 is marked as a pseudogene. The CDR3 has 12 residues. CDR3 sequence: CTSSPLLHEQYF. The CDR3 bases are TGCACCAGCAGTCCCCTATTACACGAGCAGTACTTC.